Presented here are 29 T cell receptor beta chains from one specimen sequenced in a study of vaccination and CD4 T cells after COVID-19. The treatment denotes: approximately nine-day PBMC culture with coronavirus spike peptide pools or control peptides (ViraFEST assay). The Oncomine TCR Beta short-read assay was what sequenced the DNA obtained from cultured CD4+ T cells. TCRdb re-derived calls from the PCR reads in MiXCR, one entry per CDR3 protein. Among roughly 23,000 distinct CDR3 sequences, roughly 65% were seen once, and the ten largest hold about a fifth. Their recognized antigens are unknown. The material sequenced was CD4+ T cells from blood, cultured in vitro, taken after SARS-CoV-2 vaccination. The receptors derive from a human donor who received a COVID-19 vaccine.

The rearrangement joins TRBV3-1 to TRBJ1-2, with 11 bases lining up with TRBD1. The CDR3 runs to 14 residues. J was trimmed by 6 bases and V by 0 bases; bases with no gene match: 0. Germline V gene data show CDR1 as LGHDT and CDR2 as YNNKEL (reference sequence). The CDR3 DNA is TGTGCCAGCAGCCAAGAGGACAGGGGGCATGGCTACACCTTC. Translating it yields CASSQEDRGHGYTF.

This rearrangement joins TRBV19 to TRBJ1-6; D is perhaps TRBD1 (5 bases). Trimming removed 5 bases at V and 10 bases at J, with 24 bases between. CDR3 length equals 17 residues. CDR1 is LNHDA, CDR2 SQIVND, per germline (reference sequence). CDR3 sequence reads: CASSLGRGAGTSSPLHF. CDR3 nucleotide sequence: TGTGCCAGTAGTCTGGGCCGAGGGGCCGGAACCTCCTCACCCCTCCACTTT.

The chain has TRBV19 and TRBJ1-3; the D gene is possibly TRBD1 (5 bases). Deletions cut 7 bases from V and 8 bases from J, with 21 bases between. Germline loops: CDR1 LNHDA, CDR2 SQIVND (reference sequence). This CDR3 region has 15 residues. The CDR3 is CASTSLDIPRDTIYF. In DNA, the CDR3 is TGTGCCAGTACCTCACTGGACATCCCTCGGGACACCATATATTTT.

This clonotype has only a few counts. This rearrangement joins TRBV2 to TRBJ1-5; no firm D call. V was cut by 1 base and J by 0 bases, with 7 bases left in between. Germline V gene sequence: CDR1 SNHLY, CDR2 FYNNEI. The CDR3 has 15 residues. CDR3 sequence reads: CASSEGNLSNQPQHF. CDR3 sequence (DNA): TGTGCCAGCAGTGAAGGGAATCTTAGCAATCAGCCCCAGCATTTT.

This chain links TRBV6-1 with TRBJ1-2; D unresolved. CDR3 length: 13 residues. Per the germline V gene, CDR1 is MNHNS and CDR2 is SASEGT. Trimming pared 10 bases from V and 3 bases from J, leaving 15 bases between. The CDR3 spells CAIHSNRDYGYTF. DNA of the CDR3: TGTGCCATTCACTCGAATCGGGACTATGGCTACACCTTC.

The V call is TRBV10-3, the J call TRBJ1-2; 7 bases are a match to TRBD1. CDR1 and CDR2 (germline): ENHRY, SYGVKD. With V trimmed by 3 bases and J by 13 bases, 14 bases remained unmatched. This CDR3 is 14 amino acids long. As DNA, the CDR3 is TGTGCCATCAGTGACTCAAACAGGGGCGTTGCATCCACCTTC. As protein: CAISDSNRGVASTF.

The J gene is TRBJ1-1, the V gene TRBV24-1; possibly TRBD1 for D (6 bases). V gave up 6 bases and J gave up 4 bases, with 11 bases separating them. The CDR3 covers 13 residues. Germline loops: CDR1 KGHDR, CDR2 SFDVKD. The chain's CDR3 is CATSTGAATEAFF. In DNA, the CDR3 is TGTGCCACCAGTACGGGGGCAGCCACTGAAGCTTTCTTT.

CDR3 bases: TGCAGTGTCCAGGGGCAAGAGACCCAGTACTTC. Protein: CSVQGQETQYF. The genes are TRBV20-1 and TRBJ2-5, with D possibly TRBD1 on 6 matching bases. The CDR3 is 11 amino acids. V was shortened by 7 bases and J by 2 bases, with 8 bases between the two germline ends. The germline V gene has CDR1 DFQATT and CDR2 SNEGSKA (reference sequence).

The chain is built from TRBV7-2 and TRBJ2-3; 10 bases agree with TRBD2. With V trimmed by 4 bases and J by 2 bases, 6 bases remained unmatched. Germline V gene sequence: CDR1 SGHTA, CDR2 FQGNSA. CDR3 length: 16 residues. The CDR3 is CASSWIAGGNTDTQYF. CDR3 DNA sequence: TGTGCCAGCAGCTGGATAGCGGGGGGAAACACAGATACGCAGTATTTT.

The chain employs TRBV6-2 or TRBV6-3 and TRBJ1-2; D unresolved. Trimming pared 7 bases from V and 7 bases from J, leaving 19 bases between. The CDR3 is 14 residues long. CDR1 MNHEY and CDR2 SVGEGT come from the germline V gene. The CDR3 nucleotides are TGTGCCAGCACCCGCAGTTCAGATAGGGCTGGCTACACCTTC. Translating gives CASTRSSDRAGYTF.

The chain employs TRBV10-3 and TRBJ2-3; D not certain. The CDR3 runs to 12 residues. Trimming took 6 bases from V and 5 from J, leaving 9 bases between them. Germline loops: CDR1 ENHRY, CDR2 SYGVKD. The DNA for the CDR3 is TGTGCCATCAGCGAGGATGGAGATACGCAGTATTTT. It specifies CAISEDGDTQYF.

The rearrangement links TRBV20-1 to TRBJ2-2; the match to TRBD2 covers 9 bases. In germline, CDR1 is DFQATT, CDR2 SNEGSKA (reference sequence). Trimming at V came to 1 base and at J to 1 base, leaving 7 bases not matched to a gene. This CDR3 spans 17 amino acids. The CDR3 spells CSARGERGALNTGELFF. CDR3 DNA sequence: TGCAGTGCTAGAGGGGAGCGGGGGGCGCTGAACACCGGGGAGCTGTTTTTT.

The chain carries TRBV6-2 or TRBV6-3 and TRBJ1-6, with TRBD1 identical over 7 bases. There are 14 residues in the CDR3. Germline CDR1 reads MNHEY; CDR2 reads SVGEGT. V was pared by 6 bases and J by 6 bases, with 5 bases of the junction left unmatched. The CDR3: CASRPGTVNSPLHF. DNA for the CDR3: TGTGCCAGCAGACCCGGGACAGTTAATTCACCCCTCCACTTT.

The chain carries TRBV30 and TRBJ2-5, with D unresolved. Germline CDR1 GTSNPN, CDR2 SVGIG (reference sequence). The CDR3 runs 15 residues. The V and J ends lost 0 bases and 1 base respectively, with 12 bases between them. The CDR3 bases are TGTGCCTGGAGTGTTTACAGTCCGAGCCAAGAGACCCAGTACTTC. It yields the protein CAWSVYSPSQETQYF.

CDR3 coding DNA: TGTGCCAGCACCGCCAGGGGTACTAATGAAAAACTGTTTTTT. Encoded protein: CASTARGTNEKLFF. The J gene is TRBJ1-4, the V gene TRBV6-1, with a possible D match to TRBD1 (6 bases). Germline V gene data show CDR1 as MNHNS and CDR2 as SASEGT. V was trimmed by 7 bases and J by 2 bases, leaving 11 bases between them. This CDR3 comprises 14 residues.

The V call is TRBV7-8, the J call TRBJ2-3, with 8 positions matching TRBD2. CDR3 length equals 15 residues. Unmatched junction bases numbered 7, after V lost 4 bases and J lost 4 bases. Germline CDR1 and CDR2: SGHVS and FQNEAQ. CDR3 sequence (DNA): TGTGCCAGCAGCTCACCATCCGGGGGGGCAGATACGCAGTATTTT. Translation gives CASSSPSGGADTQYF.

There are a few counts of this clonotype. The genes are TRBV20-1 and TRBJ2-5; TRBD1 might be the D (6 bases). Trimming took off 3 bases at V and 3 bases at J, with 14 bases between the two ends. The CDR3 has 14 residues. In germline, CDR1 is DFQATT, CDR2 SNEGSKA (reference sequence). The CDR3 sequence: CSASTTRTEETQYF. The CDR3 region has the DNA TGCAGTGCTAGCACAACTCGGACAGAAGAGACCCAGTACTTC.

The rearrangement links TRBV2 to TRBJ2-5; TRBD2 aligns across 7 bases. CDR1 SNHLY and CDR2 FYNNEI come from the germline V gene. This CDR3 has 16 residues. The V segment lost 7 bases and the J segment 2 bases; nucleotides outside the gene matches: 13. CDR3 DNA sequence: TGTGCCAGCAAGTTGCTGGCTGGGGGGGGGCAAGAGACCCAGTACTTC. It codes for CASKLLAGGGQETQYF. Drawing the rest from reference TRBV2 and TRBJ2-5, the complete variable domain is EPEVTQTPSHQVTQMGQEVILRCVPISNHLYFYWYRQILGQKVEFLVSFYNNEISEKSEIFDDQFSVERPDGSNFTLKIRSTKLEDSAMYFCASKLLAGGGQETQYFGPGTRLLVL.

The chain uses TRBV25-1 and TRBJ2-5, with 7 bases identical to TRBD1. Trimming removed 5 bases from V and 5 bases from J; junction bases left unmatched: 8. Germline V CDR1 and CDR2: MGHDK, SYGVNS. The CDR3 is 14 residues long. The CDR3 sequence is CASSKTGRSETQYF. CDR3 in DNA: TGTGCCAGCAGTAAGACAGGGAGATCGGAGACCCAGTACTTC.

The rearrangement links TRBV12-2 to TRBJ1-5; the table's D call, TRBD1, has no DNA check behind it. TRBV12-2 is a recognized pseudogene. CDR3 length equals 14 residues. The CDR3: CASRPGQANQPQHF. The CDR3 coding sequence is TGTGCAAGTCGCCCAGGACAGGCCAATCAGCCCCAGCATTTT.

The chain combines TRBV7-9 with TRBJ2-3, with D perhaps matching TRBD1 or TRBD2 (6 bases each). In germline, CDR1 is SEHNR, CDR2 FQNEAQ (reference sequence). The V end lost 5 bases, the J end lost 0 bases, and 18 bases lay between the germline ends. The CDR3 has 17 residues. CDR3 residues: CASSPDLGGLSTDTQYF. The CDR3 DNA reads as TGTGCCAGCAGCCCAGACCTGGGGGGCCTGAGCACAGATACGCAGTATTTT.

V gene TRBV10-2 combines with J gene TRBJ1-3; D might be TRBD1 (6 bases). The germline V gene encodes CDR1 WSHSY and CDR2 SAAADI. Trimming cost V 0 bases and J 0 bases, with 12 bases left between them. The CDR3 has 17 residues. The CDR3 nucleotides read TGCGCCAGCAGTGAGTCATCGGGGGGCAGCTCTGGAAACACCATATATTTT. Its translation: CASSESSGGSSGNTIYF.

The J gene is TRBJ2-1, the V gene TRBV19; D possibly corresponds to TRBD1 (5 bases). The CDR3 has 14 amino acids. CDR1 LNHDA and CDR2 SQIVND come from the germline V gene (reference sequence). Trimming left V 0 bases short and J 9 bases short, with 12 bases between. The DNA for the CDR3 is TGTGCCAGTAGTATAGATACTGGGGCCGGTGAGCAGTTCTTC. It specifies CASSIDTGAGEQFF. Using reference TRBV19 and TRBJ2-1 for the parts outside the CDR3, the full variable domain is DGGITQSPKYLFRKEGQNVTLSCEQNLNHDAMYWYRQDPGQGLRLIYYSQIVNDFQKGDIAEGYSVSREKKESFPLTVTSAQKNPTAFYLCASSIDTGAGEQFFGPGTRLTVL.

This chain joins TRBV6-1 and TRBJ2-4; 7 positions match TRBD2. J lost 3 bases, V lost 6 bases, and 11 bases had no gene match. Looked up from germline, CDR1 is MNHNS and CDR2 is SASEGT. The CDR3 is 16 residues long. The CDR3, as DNA: TGTGCCAGCAGCGGGACGGGCGGGGGTGACAAAAACATTCAGTACTTC. The encoded protein is CASSGTGGGDKNIQYF.

The rearrangement links TRBV24-1 to TRBJ2-5; D possibly uses TRBD1 or TRBD2 (5 bases each). V lost 5 bases to trimming and J lost 1 base, with 13 bases between them. This CDR3 is 15 amino acids long. CDR1 is KGHDR and CDR2 is SFDVKD in the germline V gene. CDR3 sequence reads: CATSGGSPPQETQYF. CDR3 DNA: TGTGCCACCAGTGGGGGGTCGCCGCCCCAAGAGACCCAGTACTTC.

This clonotype was seen a few times. V and J are TRBV20-1 and TRBJ2-1; D might be TRBD2 (5 bases). The CDR3 has 15 residues. CDR1 is DFQATT and CDR2 is SNEGSKA in the germline V gene (reference sequence). The V end was cut by 0 bases, the J end by 10 bases, with 19 bases between. The CDR3 protein is CSARDLGPRGSEQFF. CDR3 coding DNA: TGCAGTGCTAGAGATCTCGGACCGCGAGGGTCGGAGCAGTTCTTC.

This CDR3 is CASSPPPRDSLYSNQPQHF. As DNA, the CDR3 is TGTGCCAGCTCACCACCCCCTAGGGACAGCTTATATAGCAATCAGCCCCAGCATTTT. This chain uses TRBV18 with TRBJ1-5; 7 nucleotides match TRBD1. Germline V lookup: CDR1 KGHSH, CDR2 LQKENI. The CDR3 length is 19 residues. Trimming cost V 0 bases and J 0 bases; bases outside gene matches: 11.

This chain links TRBV6-2 or TRBV6-3 with TRBJ1-2; perhaps TRBD1 as D (6 bases). The V end lost 0 bases, the J end lost 6 bases, and 11 bases lay between the germline ends. In germline, CDR1 is MNHEY, CDR2 SVGEGT. The CDR3 consists of 14 residues. For the CDR3, the DNA is TGTGCCAGCAGTTACTCGGACAGTAGGGATGGCTACACCTTC. Translated, it gives CASSYSDSRDGYTF.

The V and J genes are TRBV6-1 and TRBJ1-3; tentative D call: TRBD1 (6 bases). The length of the CDR3 is 14 residues. V dropped 6 bases and J dropped 1 base, with 10 bases sitting between them. From germline, CDR1 is MNHNS and CDR2 SASEGT. DNA for the CDR3: TGTGCCAGCAGGCCCAGGGGTTCTGGAAACACCATATATTTT. Translation: CASRPRGSGNTIYF.